Listed here are 10 T cell receptor beta chains from one sample, sequenced in a study of T-cell memory formation after mild COVID-19. TCRdb re-derived calls from the 5' RACE reads in MiXCR, one entry per CDR3 protein. The table has about 320,000 distinct CDR3 sequences, 13% to 15% seen once; the top ten hold roughly a fifth. The sequencing sample was made of PBMCs or a T cell subset sorted from them (not recorded which). These receptor sequences come from a man between 18 and 35 years old who had mild COVID-19 (a few samples of this study predate the infection). Cell type and time point are not known.

This chain links TRBV29-1 with TRBJ1-1; no clear D gene. V was cut by 3 bases and J by 6 bases, with 17 bases left in between. Germline V lookup: CDR1 SQVTM, CDR2 ANQGSEA. This CDR3 has 14 residues. As DNA, the CDR3 is TGCAGCGTTGAGACCGCCCGCGTCCGGCCTGAAGCTTTCTTT. This gives the protein CSVETARVRPEAFF.

The V call is TRBV7-9, the J call TRBJ2-4; TRBD1 or TRBD2 may be the D gene (5 bases each). Germline CDR1 is SEHNR and CDR2 is FQNEAQ (reference sequence). The CDR3 totals 15 residues. V dropped 5 bases and J dropped 7 bases, with 18 bases sitting between them. The CDR3 sequence: CASSPPGTTANIQYF. In DNA, the CDR3 is TGTGCCAGCAGCCCCCCCGGGACCACAGCCAACATTCAGTACTTC.

The V call is TRBV2, the J call TRBJ2-7; D uncertain. CDR1 and CDR2 from the germline V gene are SNHLY and FYNNEI. The CDR3 runs 11 residues. Trimming cost V 6 bases and J 4 bases, with 7 bases left between them. The CDR3, as DNA: TGTGCCAGCAGACTGGATTACGAGCAGTACGTC. Amino acid sequence: CASRLDYEQYV.

This clonotype was counted between two and nine times. Here the CDR3 reads CASSRRGEDWYEQYV. Here the CDR3 DNA reads TGCGCCAGCAGCCGTAGGGGGGAGGATTGGTACGAGCAGTACGTC. The chain uses TRBV4-3 and TRBJ2-7; D tentatively fits TRBD1 or TRBD2 (6 bases each). The CDR3 runs 15 residues. Germline V gene data show CDR1 as LGHNA and CDR2 as YSLEER. Trimming left V 4 bases short and J 4 bases short, with 17 bases between.

This clonotype was detected only a few times. The CDR3 protein is CATSRDRNTGELFF. As DNA, the CDR3 is TGTGCCACCAGCAGAGACCGGAACACCGGGGAGCTGTTTTTT. The gene calls are TRBV15 and TRBJ2-2; D is unresolved. V gave up 0 bases and J gave up 1 base, with 3 bases separating them. Germline values: CDR1 LNHNV, CDR2 YYDKDF (reference sequence). The CDR3 totals 14 residues.

There are a few counts of this clonotype. The V call is TRBV6-2 or TRBV6-3, the J call TRBJ2-7, with D possibly being TRBD1 (6 bases). In germline, CDR1 is MNHEY, CDR2 SVGEGT. V lost 6 bases to trimming and J lost 3 bases, with 15 bases between them. The CDR3 runs 14 residues. This CDR3 is CASSRDRINYEQYV. The DNA for the CDR3 is TGTGCCAGCAGCCGAGACAGGATTAACTACGAGCAGTACGTC.

The gene calls are TRBV5-1 and TRBJ1-1, with TRBD1 matching 7 bases. In germline, CDR1 is SGHRS, CDR2 YFSETQ. The length of the CDR3 is 14 residues. J was trimmed by 3 bases and V by 5 bases; bases with no gene match: 7. The CDR3 loop reads CASRPGGSDTEAFF. For the CDR3, the DNA is TGCGCCAGCAGACCAGGGGGTTCGGACACTGAAGCTTTCTTT.

This clonotype was counted a few times. The gene calls are TRBV12-3 or TRBV12-4 and TRBJ1-6, with 7 nucleotides matching TRBD1. The CDR3 is made up of 15 amino acids. The V segment lost 3 bases and the J segment 4 bases; nucleotides outside the gene matches: 3. CDR3 sequence (DNA): TGTGCCAGCAGTTTGGGACAGCAATATAATTCACCCCTCCACTTT. Protein sequence: CASSLGQQYNSPLHF.

This clonotype was counted only a few times. The V gene is TRBV28, the J gene TRBJ1-1, with unresolved D. Germline lookup yields CDR1 MDHEN and CDR2 SYDVKM. The CDR3 spans 13 residues. Trimming left V 7 bases short and J 8 bases short, with 17 bases between. The CDR3, as DNA: TGTGCCAGCACCCTGGCATGGCAGAGCGAAGCTTTCTTT. Its protein is CASTLAWQSEAFF.

The V call is TRBV4-2, the J call TRBJ1-2, with a possible D match to TRBD1 (5 bases). The germline V gene has CDR1 LGHNA and CDR2 YNFKEQ. The length of the CDR3 is 14 residues. The V end was cut by 0 bases, the J end by 7 bases, with 12 bases between. CDR3 in DNA: TGTGCCAGCAGCCAAGATCCAGGGTCCGCTGGCTACACCTTC. Its translation is CASSQDPGSAGYTF.